What follows are 10 T cell receptor beta chains derived from one specimen sequenced in a study of OX40 agonist ivuxolimab in advanced cancers. Sequencing used immunoSEQ multiplex PCR; TCRdb keeps in-frame clones, though not all of them. The sample shows 45,000 or so clones, 88% of them seen only once. The sample was CD4+ or CD8+ T cells sorted from blood, taken in a trial of the OX40 agonist ivuxolimab. Source of these receptors: an adult with an advanced solid tumor such as melanoma, head and neck, liver or kidney cancer.

The J gene is TRBJ2-1, the V gene TRBV5-1; TRBD1 aligns across 9 bases. The V gene's germline CDR1 is SGHRS and CDR2 YFSETQ. V was clipped by 3 bases and J by 9 bases; unmatched bases: 4. The CDR3 has 13 amino acids. The CDR3 DNA reads as TGCGCCAGCAGCTCCGGACAGGGGACTGAGCAGTTCTTC. It codes for CASSSGQGTEQFF.

Here the CDR3 DNA reads TGCAGCGTTGAAAGCGCGATCGGAAACACCATATATTTT. Encoded protein: CSVESAIGNTIYF. The gene calls are TRBV29-1 and TRBJ1-3; D is undetermined. Trimming left V 2 bases short and J 4 bases short, with 9 bases between. The CDR3 has 13 residues. From germline, CDR1 is SQVTM and CDR2 ANQGSEA.

The rearrangement links TRBV16 to TRBJ2-1, with unresolved D. This CDR3 has 14 amino acids. V was shortened by 0 bases and J by 9 bases, with 12 bases between the two germline ends. Germline V gene sequence: CDR1 KGHSY, CDR2 FQNENV. DNA for the CDR3: TGTGCCAGCAGCCAATCATTGCCACGCGGTGAGCAGTTCTTC. Encoded protein: CASSQSLPRGEQFF.

This clone was counted a single time. The CDR3 loop is CASSFSGYEKLFF. Written as DNA, the CDR3 is TGTGCCAGCAGTTTTTCGGGGTATGAAAAACTGTTTTTT. The chain joins TRBV27 to TRBJ1-4; D remains ambiguous. The CDR3 loop spans 13 amino acids. V was cut by 3 bases and J by 6 bases, with 8 bases left in between. CDR1 is MNHEY and CDR2 is SMNVEV in the germline V gene (reference sequence).

To note about this clone: Other DNA sequences within the sample encode an identical CDR3. The rearrangement uses TRBV27 and TRBJ2-6; D remains unclear. The CDR3 contains 17 residues. In germline, CDR1 is MNHEY, CDR2 SMNVEV (reference sequence). Trimming took 6 bases from V and 0 from J, leaving 15 bases between them. The CDR3 here is CASSSVLRPSGANVLTF. The CDR3 bases are TGTGCCAGCAGCTCCGTCCTACGCCCCTCTGGGGCCAACGTCCTGACTTTC.

This clone was observed a single time. The V call is TRBV30, the J call TRBJ2-2; D not certain. Germline CDR1 GTSNPN, CDR2 SVGIG (reference sequence). V was clipped by 0 bases and J by 0 bases, with 8 bases between them. There are 15 residues in the CDR3. CDR3 coding DNA: TGTGCCTGGAGTGTACCTGGGGCGAACACCGGGGAGCTGTTTTTT. It translates to CAWSVPGANTGELFF.

This sequence joins TRBV5-1 and TRBJ2-5; 13 nucleotides match TRBD2. The trim removed 2 bases at V and 4 bases at J, leaving 5 bases unmatched. This CDR3 has 16 amino acids. CDR1 and CDR2 (germline): SGHRS, YFSETQ. As DNA, the CDR3 is TGCGCCAGCAGCTTCGGACTAGCGGGAGCTGGAGAGACCCAGTACTTC. Its translation is CASSFGLAGAGETQYF.

DNA of the CDR3: TGTGCCAGCAGCCGGGACAGGGTTAACACCGGGGAGCTGTTTTTT. Residues: CASSRDRVNTGELFF. This rearrangement joins TRBV11-2 to TRBJ2-2; 9 bases match TRBD1. Germline V gives CDR1 SGHAT, CDR2 FQNNGV. J gave up 2 bases and V 5 bases, and 3 bases lay outside the gene matches. CDR3 size: 15 residues.

The rearrangement links TRBV5-6 to TRBJ2-3; 7 bases fit TRBD1. Germline CDR1 SGHDT, CDR2 YYEEEE. CDR3 length equals 15 residues. V lost 2 bases to trimming and J lost 2 bases; unmatched junction nucleotides: 5. DNA for the CDR3: TGTGCCAGCAGCTTCCTACAGGGGCTCACAGATACGCAGTATTTT. As protein: CASSFLQGLTDTQYF.

V usage is TRBV7-2 and J usage is TRBJ1-4; TRBD1 matches 8 bases. Losses at the gene ends were 5 bases for V and 7 bases for J; bases not matched to a gene: 9. There are 15 residues in the CDR3. From germline, CDR1 is SGHTA and CDR2 FQGNSA. CDR3 sequence (DNA): TGTGCCAGCAGCCCGACAGGGGAGTGGAGTGAAAAACTGTTTTTT. Its translation is CASSPTGEWSEKLFF.